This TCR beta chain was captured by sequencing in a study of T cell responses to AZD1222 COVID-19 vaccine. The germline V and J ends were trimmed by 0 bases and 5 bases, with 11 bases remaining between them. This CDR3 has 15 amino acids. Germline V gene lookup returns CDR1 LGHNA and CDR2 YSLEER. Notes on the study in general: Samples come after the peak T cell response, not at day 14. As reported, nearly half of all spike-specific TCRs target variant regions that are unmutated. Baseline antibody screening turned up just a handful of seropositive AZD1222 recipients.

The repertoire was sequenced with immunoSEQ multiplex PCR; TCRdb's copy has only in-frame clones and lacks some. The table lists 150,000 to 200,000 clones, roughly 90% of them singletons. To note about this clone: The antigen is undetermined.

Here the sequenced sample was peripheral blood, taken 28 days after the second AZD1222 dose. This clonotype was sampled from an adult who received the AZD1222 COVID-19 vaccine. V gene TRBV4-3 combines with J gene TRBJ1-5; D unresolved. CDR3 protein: CASSQESGSDQPQHF. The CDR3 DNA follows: TGCGCCAGCAGCCAAGAGTCCGGGTCAGATCAGCCCCAGCATTTT.